This TCR beta chain derives from a study of cytomegalovirus exposure and HLA in healthy donors. PCR employed 60 Vbeta and 13 Jbeta primers. The protocol was immunoSEQ multiplex PCR, while the TCRdb copy is restricted to in-frame clones and leaves out a portion. The sample comprises about 160,000 clones, 80% of which are singletons, and roughly 6.3% rests with the top ten. About this clone: The sample has other DNA sequences that encode this CDR3 too.

Sequencing was performed on PBMCs. The TCR sequence derives from a male donor in good health and CMV-seropositive.

Here the CDR3 DNA reads TGTGCCAGCAGCTTAATCGGGACTAACCCTAACGTCCCCTACAATGAGCAGTTCTTC. It is translated as CASSLIGTNPNVPYNEQFF. The chain joins TRBV7-9 to TRBJ2-1, with 7 bases lining up with TRBD2. CDR1 and CDR2 from the germline V gene are SEHNR and FQNEAQ (reference sequence). This CDR3 spans 19 amino acids. The V and J ends lost 2 bases and 2 bases, in that order; junction bases with no gene match: 15.